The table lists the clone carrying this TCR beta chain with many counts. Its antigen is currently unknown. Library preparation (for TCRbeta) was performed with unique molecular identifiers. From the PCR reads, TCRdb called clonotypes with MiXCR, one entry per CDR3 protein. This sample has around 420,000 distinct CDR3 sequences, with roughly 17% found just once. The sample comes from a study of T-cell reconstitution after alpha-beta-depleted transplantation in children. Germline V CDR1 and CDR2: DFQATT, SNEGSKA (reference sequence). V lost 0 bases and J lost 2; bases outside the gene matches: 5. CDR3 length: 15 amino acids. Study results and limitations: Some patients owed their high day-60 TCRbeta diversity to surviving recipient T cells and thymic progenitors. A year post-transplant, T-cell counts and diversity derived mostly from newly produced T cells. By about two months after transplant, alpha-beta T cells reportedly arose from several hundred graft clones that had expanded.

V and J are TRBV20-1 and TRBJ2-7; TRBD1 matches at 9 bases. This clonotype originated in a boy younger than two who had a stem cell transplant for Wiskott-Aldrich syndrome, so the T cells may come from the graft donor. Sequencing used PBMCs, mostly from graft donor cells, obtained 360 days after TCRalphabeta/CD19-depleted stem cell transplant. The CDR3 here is CSARDYGTGPYEQYF. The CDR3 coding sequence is TGCAGTGCTAGAGATTACGGGACAGGGCCCTACGAGCAGTACTTC.